The 24 T cell receptor beta chains below come from one sample, sequenced in a study of a mutant IDH1 vaccine in newly diagnosed glioma. These receptors' targets are unknown. Time point reported: week 35, safety follow-up. With topical imiquimod, each dose of the vaccine consisted of 300 ug of mutant IDH1 20-mer peptide. Clones were read by immunoSEQ multiplex PCR, and TCRdb kept only the in-frame ones, dropping some. This table has around 69,000 clones, around 87% appearing once. The input for sequencing was PBMCs, taken from a glioma patient whose treatment included an IDH1 peptide vaccine. Source of these receptors: a man under 40 with glioma.

The chain links TRBV7-8 to TRBJ2-3; D uncertain. This CDR3 has 14 amino acids. V dropped 6 bases and J dropped 5 bases, with 15 bases sitting between them. From germline, CDR1 is SGHVS and CDR2 FQNEAQ. Here the CDR3 reads CASRTTSNRDTQYF. The CDR3 DNA is TGTGCCAGCAGGACGACATCCAATAGAGATACGCAGTATTTT.

Points on this clone: Other DNA sequences in this sample translate to the same CDR3. V gene TRBV5-1 combines with J gene TRBJ2-5; a possible D gene is TRBD1 (6 bases). The V gene lost 0 bases and the J gene lost 4 bases, with 7 bases spanning the gap. The CDR3 covers 13 residues. Germline values: CDR1 SGHRS, CDR2 YFSETQ. The CDR3 DNA reads as TGCGCCAGCAGCTTGGAAGGGGGAGAGACCCAGTACTTC. Protein: CASSLEGGETQYF.

This clone has more than one count but fewer than ten. This chain links TRBV28 with TRBJ1-2; D uncertain. The V end was cut by 4 bases, the J end by 4 bases, with 13 bases between. Germline V gene lookup returns CDR1 MDHEN and CDR2 SYDVKM. The CDR3 covers 14 residues. For the CDR3, the DNA is TGTGCCAGCAGTTATGAACAAATACTCTATGGCTACACCTTC. Its translation is CASSYEQILYGYTF.

The V and J genes are TRBV7-6 and TRBJ2-3, with 8 nucleotides matching TRBD2. With 2 bases clipped from V and 0 bases from J, the junction kept 13 bases outside the gene matches. This CDR3 has 19 residues. Germline CDR1 SGHVS, CDR2 FNYEAQ. CDR3 sequence reads: CASSLFSLRTSLSTDTQYF. The CDR3 coding sequence is TGTGCCAGCAGCTTATTTTCTCTCAGGACTAGCCTTAGCACAGATACGCAGTATTTT.

The chain couples TRBV4-2 to TRBJ1-2; D uncertain. The CDR3 consists of 13 residues. The V and J ends lost 4 bases and 1 base respectively, with 7 bases between them. Germline loops: CDR1 LGHNA, CDR2 YNFKEQ. The CDR3 DNA is TGTGCCAGCAGCCCGAGGCTTAACTATGGCTACACCTTC. Translating it yields CASSPRLNYGYTF.

This clone appeared once. This chain links TRBV11-3 with TRBJ2-3; D ambiguous. CDR1 is SGHNT, CDR2 YENEEA, per germline. The CDR3 has 12 residues. V lost 4 bases, J lost 2 bases, and 4 bases lay in between. The CDR3 loop reads CASSSHTDTQYF. CDR3 coding DNA: TGTGCCAGCAGCTCCCACACAGATACGCAGTATTTT. Using reference TRBV11-3 and TRBJ2-3 for the parts outside the CDR3, the full variable domain is EAGVVQSPRYKIIEKKQPVAFWCNPISGHNTLYWYLQNLGQGPELLIRYENEEAVDDSQLPKDRFSAERLKGVDSTLKIQPAELGDSAVYLCASSSHTDTQYFGPGTRLTVL.

The chain uses TRBV6-5 and TRBJ1-1; 8 nucleotides align to TRBD1. CDR1 and CDR2 from the germline V gene are MNHEY and SVGAGI. V was clipped by 4 bases and J by 1 base; unmatched bases: 5. This CDR3 is 15 amino acids long. The chain's CDR3 is CASSFRDRSNTEAFF. CDR3 DNA sequence: TGTGCCAGCAGTTTCAGGGACAGGTCGAACACTGAAGCTTTCTTT.

The chain has TRBV5-1 and TRBJ2-3; D possibly corresponds to TRBD2 (6 bases). The germline V gene has CDR1 SGHRS and CDR2 YFSETQ. Trimming removed 4 bases from V and 2 bases from J, with 14 bases in between. CDR3 length: 15 residues. The CDR3 protein is CASSKGGGDTDTQYF. The CDR3, as DNA: TGCGCCAGCAGCAAGGGTGGCGGGGACACAGATACGCAGTATTTT.

This sequence joins TRBV5-1 and TRBJ1-6; D is uncertain. The germline V gene has CDR1 SGHRS and CDR2 YFSETQ. This CDR3 spans 16 amino acids. Trimming removed 3 bases from V and 10 bases from J, with 20 bases in between. The CDR3 DNA reads TGCGCCAGCAGCTCCGAACCGGGTGGCGGCAAATCACCCCTCCACTTT. It codes for CASSSEPGGGKSPLHF.

The V call is TRBV7-8, the J call TRBJ1-5; D call uncertain. The germline V gene has CDR1 SGHVS and CDR2 FQNEAQ. V dropped 7 bases and J dropped 2 bases, with 9 bases sitting between them. The CDR3 extends over 13 amino acids. The CDR3 DNA is TGTGCCAGCACTCCTCTCGGCAATCAGCCCCAGCATTTT. It specifies CASTPLGNQPQHF.

This sequence joins TRBV14 and TRBJ2-1; 12 bases match TRBD2. Trimming at V came to 4 bases and at J to 4 bases, leaving 8 bases not matched to a gene. The CDR3 is 17 amino acids. The germline V gene encodes CDR1 SGHDN and CDR2 FVKESK. The CDR3 DNA sequence: TGTGCCAGCAGCCCAGAACCAGGGACTAGCGGGTACAATGAGCAGTTCTTC. Translated, it gives CASSPEPGTSGYNEQFF. The full variable domain, in which reference TRBV14 and TRBJ2-1 provide the parts outside the CDR3, is EAGVTQFPSHSVIEKGQTVTLRCDPISGHDNLYWYRRVMGKEIKFLLHFVKESKQDESGMPNNRFLAERTGGTYSTLKVQPAELEDSGVYFCASSPEPGTSGYNEQFFGPGTRLTVL.

This sequence joins TRBV6-1 and TRBJ2-1, with 7 bases lining up with TRBD2. Germline assignment: CDR1 MNHNS and CDR2 SASEGT. With V trimmed by 6 bases and J by 0 bases, 5 bases remained unmatched. This CDR3 is built from 15 residues. This CDR3 reads CASSASGSSYNEQFF. DNA for the CDR3: TGTGCCAGCAGCGCTAGCGGCAGCTCCTACAATGAGCAGTTCTTC.

This clone was seen a single time. The chain employs TRBV28 and TRBJ2-7, with D perhaps TRBD2 (7 bases). Germline-derived CDR1 and CDR2 are MDHEN and SYDVKM. This CDR3 comprises 15 residues. Between the trimmed V and J ends, which lost 4 bases and 3 bases, there was a span of 16 bases. Here the CDR3 reads CASSSLQGGDYEQYF. The CDR3 bases are TGTGCCAGCAGTTCATTACAGGGAGGGGACTACGAGCAGTACTTC.

The chain combines TRBV5-1 with TRBJ2-7; D remains ambiguous. The CDR3 runs to 14 residues. Trimming left V 0 bases short and J 2 bases short, with 9 bases between. The germline CDR1 and CDR2 sequences are SGHRS and YFSETQ. The CDR3 spells CASSLDDVAYEQYF. CDR3 in DNA: TGCGCCAGCAGCTTGGACGACGTAGCCTACGAGCAGTACTTC.

This clone came up a few times. The chain couples TRBV5-4 to TRBJ1-4; D unresolved. Trimming removed 1 base at V and 0 bases at J, with 10 bases between. CDR1 is SGHNT, CDR2 YYREEE, per germline (reference sequence). There are 16 residues in the CDR3. The CDR3 DNA sequence: TGTGCCAGCAGCTTGACTGGTGATGCAACTAATGAAAAACTGTTTTTT. Amino acid sequence: CASSLTGDATNEKLFF.

The chain has TRBV10-3 and TRBJ2-3; no definite D call. Trimming took 4 bases from V and 2 from J, leaving 13 bases between them. The CDR3 runs to 15 residues. Per germline, CDR1 ENHRY and CDR2 SYGVKD. The CDR3 nucleotides are TGTGCCATCAGTGTAAGTCCGGGCCACACAGATACGCAGTATTTT. It codes for CAISVSPGHTDTQYF.

This clone has a handful of counts. This chain links TRBV7-2 with TRBJ2-7, with D possibly TRBD1 on 5 matching bases. CDR1 is SGHTA, CDR2 FQGNSA, per germline. Trimming took off 2 bases at V and 2 bases at J, with 10 bases between the two ends. The CDR3 contains 14 residues. This CDR3 is CASSLRRGPYEQYF. The CDR3 DNA reads as TGTGCCAGCAGCTTAAGAAGGGGTCCCTACGAGCAGTACTTC.

The chain combines TRBV19 with TRBJ2-3; the match to TRBD2 covers 13 bases. J lost 6 bases, V lost 10 bases, and 7 bases had no gene match. CDR1 is LNHDA, CDR2 SQIVND, per germline (reference sequence). The CDR3 consists of 14 residues. CDR3 loop: CATGGLAGRDTQYF. The CDR3 DNA reads as TGTGCCACCGGGGGACTAGCGGGGAGGGATACGCAGTATTTT.

This chain joins TRBV7-2 and TRBJ2-7; D is uncertain. CDR3 length: 14 residues. V was shortened by 0 bases and J by 2 bases, with 8 bases between the two germline ends. Germline lookup yields CDR1 SGHTA and CDR2 FQGNSA. The CDR3 bases are TGTGCCAGCAGCTTAGCCGGCAGAACCTACGAGCAGTACTTC. Its translation is CASSLAGRTYEQYF.

The chain employs TRBV4-1 and TRBJ2-5, with TRBD2 matching 11 bases. CDR1 is MGHRA, CDR2 YSYEKL, per germline. The V and J ends lost 0 bases and 8 bases, in that order; junction bases with no gene match: 11. The CDR3 sequence is 17 residues long. The CDR3 is CASSQDLTSGTRKTQYF. The CDR3, as DNA: TGCGCCAGCAGCCAAGATCTGACTAGCGGGACCCGGAAAACCCAGTACTTC.

This clone was detected once. V usage is TRBV5-6 and J usage is TRBJ2-5; D remains ambiguous. Trimming took 0 bases from V and 2 from J, leaving 5 bases between them. The CDR3 spans 13 residues. Germline values: CDR1 SGHDT, CDR2 YYEEEE. Here the CDR3 reads CASSLVLQETQYF. For the CDR3, the DNA is TGTGCCAGCAGCTTGGTACTGCAAGAGACCCAGTACTTC.

This clone was seen only once. The CDR3 end shows no conserved phenylalanine or tryptophan, and so a read error is likely. J is TRBJ2-7 and V is TRBV7-2; TRBD2 aligns across 11 bases. CDR1 is SGHTA and CDR2 is FQGNSA in the germline V gene. The CDR3 is made up of 18 amino acids. V was pared by 1 base and J by 0 bases, with 8 bases of the junction left unmatched. This chain's CDR3 is CASSLDRGLAGGSYEQYL. CDR3 DNA: TGTGCCAGCAGCTTAGACAGGGGGCTAGCGGGAGGCTCCTACGAGCAGTACCTC.

The J gene is TRBJ1-4, the V gene TRBV6-6, with 8 nucleotides matching TRBD1. The CDR3 loop spans 12 amino acids. In germline, CDR1 is MNHNY, CDR2 SVGAGI (reference sequence). V dropped 8 bases and J dropped 8; count of bases not matched to a gene: 4. CDR3 bases: TGTGCCAGCTTCGACAGGGGCGAAAAACTGTTTTTT. Residues: CASFDRGEKLFF.

The chain carries TRBV5-4 and TRBJ2-2; a possible D gene is TRBD2 (6 bases). V gave up 0 bases and J gave up 4 bases, with 13 bases separating them. CDR3 length: 16 amino acids. Germline CDR1 and CDR2: SGHNT and YYREEE (reference sequence). The CDR3 DNA sequence: TGTGCCAGCAGCTTGGAGCAGGGAGGAGTCACCGGGGAGCTGTTTTTT. Protein: CASSLEQGGVTGELFF.